This entry is about one T cell receptor (beta chain). With 6 bases clipped from V and 2 bases from J, the junction kept 2 bases outside the gene matches. Germline values: CDR1 SGHDN, CDR2 FVKESK. The CDR3 extends over 13 amino acids. The sample originates from a study of blood T cell repertoires in COVID-19. Overall study: PBMCs, B-cell-depleted T cells, or T cells provided the cDNA or gDNA that made up the material.

Libraries were prepared by immunoSEQ multiplex PCR; TCRdb keeps only in-frame clonotypes and omits some of them. The profile shows about 39,000 clones, about 94% of them singletons. The specimen sequenced was peripheral blood. The chain combines TRBV14 with TRBJ1-2; 8 bases line up with TRBD1. This TCR derives from a human donor with active COVID-19. The donor label of this sample is uncertain. CDR3 nucleotides: TGTGCCAGCAGTCGGGACAGGAACTATGGCTACACCTTC. Translated, it gives CASSRDRNYGYTF.